The entry that follows covers one T cell receptor (beta chain) sequence. The CDR3 extends over 14 amino acids. Germline V CDR1 and CDR2: SGHRS, YFSETQ. V was clipped by 0 bases and J by 7 bases, with 11 bases between them. Participants came from roughly 25 US areas, aged roughly 18 to 95 years. The record originates from a study of blood T cell repertoires in COVID-19. In the authors' methods: Quantification of nucleated cells was approximated via reference gene primer amplification. Produced via immunoSEQ multiplex PCR; TCRdb's table is partial and in-frame only. From that table come the V and J calls and clone size; the DNA was used to work out D and trimming. Here the sample spans about 320,000 clones, roughly nine tenths being singletons.

The sequenced sample was PBMCs or T cells enriched from blood (not recorded which). The rearrangement joins TRBV5-1 to TRBJ1-3; possible D gene TRBD1, 5 bases. The TCR sequence derives from a woman in her twenties or thirties who had recovered from COVID-19. The CDR3 region is CASSLGSPGNTIYF. CDR3 DNA sequence: TGCGCCAGCAGCTTGGGCAGTCCAGGGAACACCATATATTTT.